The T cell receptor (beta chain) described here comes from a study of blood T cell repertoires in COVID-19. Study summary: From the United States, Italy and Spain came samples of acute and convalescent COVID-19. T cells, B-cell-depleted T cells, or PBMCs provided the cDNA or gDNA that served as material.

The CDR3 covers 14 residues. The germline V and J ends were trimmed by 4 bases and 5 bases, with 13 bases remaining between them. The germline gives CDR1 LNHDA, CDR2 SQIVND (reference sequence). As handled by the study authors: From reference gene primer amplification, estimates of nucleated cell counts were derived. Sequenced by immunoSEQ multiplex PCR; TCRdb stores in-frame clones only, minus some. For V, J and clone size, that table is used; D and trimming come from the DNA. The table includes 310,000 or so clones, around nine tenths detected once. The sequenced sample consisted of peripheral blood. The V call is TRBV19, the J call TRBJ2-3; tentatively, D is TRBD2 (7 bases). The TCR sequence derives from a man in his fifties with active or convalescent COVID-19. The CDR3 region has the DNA TGTGCCAGTAGTAGTACAGGGAGGGTAGATACGCAGTATTTT. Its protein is CASSSTGRVDTQYF.